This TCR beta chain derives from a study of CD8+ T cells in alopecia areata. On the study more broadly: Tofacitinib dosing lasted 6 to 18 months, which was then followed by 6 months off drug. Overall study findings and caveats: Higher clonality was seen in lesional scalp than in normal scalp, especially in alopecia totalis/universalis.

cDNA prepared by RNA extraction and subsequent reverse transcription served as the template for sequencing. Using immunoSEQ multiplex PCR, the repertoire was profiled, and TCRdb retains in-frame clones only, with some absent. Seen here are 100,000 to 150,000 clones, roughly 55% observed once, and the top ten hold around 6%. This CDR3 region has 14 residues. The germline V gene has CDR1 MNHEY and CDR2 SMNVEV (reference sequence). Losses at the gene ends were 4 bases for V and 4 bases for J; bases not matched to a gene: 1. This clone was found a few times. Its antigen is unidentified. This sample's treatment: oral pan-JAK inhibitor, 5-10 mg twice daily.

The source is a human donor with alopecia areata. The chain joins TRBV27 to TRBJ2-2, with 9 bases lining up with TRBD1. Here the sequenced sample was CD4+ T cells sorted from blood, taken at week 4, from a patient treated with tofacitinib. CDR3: CASSWTGVTGELFF. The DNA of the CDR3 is TGTGCCAGCAGTTGGACAGGGGTCACCGGGGAGCTGTTTTTT.